This T cell receptor (beta chain) was sequenced in a study of blood T cell repertoires in COVID-19. In the study overall: The cDNA or gDNA used as material had been derived from T cells, B-cell-depleted T cells, or PBMCs.

Method: immunoSEQ multiplex PCR; TCRdb's copy keeps in-frame clones and lacks some. The sample holds about 270,000 clones, about nine tenths seen once. The CDR3 runs 12 residues. After removal of 7 bases from V and 6 bases from J, the junction contained 7 bases not matched to a gene. Germline V gene lookup returns CDR1 SGHRS and CDR2 YFSETQ. V and J are TRBV5-1 and TRBJ2-7, with 7 bases lining up with TRBD1. Input material: peripheral blood. The receptor was derived from a man between 50 and 59 years old with acute or convalescent COVID-19. The CDR3 spells CASRASGGEQYF. The CDR3 bases are TGCGCCAGCCGGGCCTCAGGGGGCGAGCAGTACTTC.